This TCR beta chain was identified in a study of breast tumors, draining lymph nodes, adjacent tissues. Overall study results and limits: Luminal-like breast cancer showed significantly higher tumor–nontumor repertoire similarity than basal-like. Tumor repertoires ranked between lymph nodes and nontumor tissue in diversity, with V and J gene preferences. Findings are consistent with lymph node origin and intratumoral expansion of most tumor T cells. Tumor T cell lymph node origin was a supported hypothesis, not proven.

The CDR3 has 16 residues. Germline assignment: CDR1 SGDLS and CDR2 YYNGEE. Trimming removed 4 bases from V and 0 bases from J; junction bases left unmatched: 6. This clonotype was counted at least ten times. The antigen is not known. Each CDR3 protein is one row after TCRdb ran MiXCR on the multiplex PCR reads. The sample consists of thousands of distinct CDR3 sequences, over 40% of them appearing once. This sequence joins TRBV9 and TRBJ2-3; 9 bases are a match to TRBD1. The TCR sequence derives from a female donor with breast cancer. Some clones in this sample may be carry-over from other donors' samples. Sequencing was carried out using tumor-adjacent breast tissue. The CDR3 bases are TGTGCCAGCAGCCCACGGACAGGGGAGAGCACAGATACGCAGTATTTT. Translating gives CASSPRTGESTDTQYF.